Below, 2 T cell receptor beta chains from the same sample are listed, as sequenced in a study of T cells in tuberculosis. As for time point: new active TB diagnosis, blood taken before or within 7 days of starting treatment. Produced via immunoSEQ multiplex PCR; TCRdb's table is partial and in-frame only. The table includes 20,000 to 25,000 clones, 70% to 85% detected once. This sample comprised PBMCs, obtained at tuberculosis diagnosis. Receptor source: an adult with tuberculosis.

The chain recombines TRBV5-1 with TRBJ2-1; 9 bases fit TRBD2. The V gene's germline CDR1 is SGHRS and CDR2 YFSETQ. Trimming cost V 0 bases and J 6 bases; bases outside gene matches: 10. The CDR3 covers 17 residues. The CDR3 sequence is CASSLVKEAGGINEQFF. The CDR3 coding sequence is TGCGCCAGCAGCTTGGTAAAAGAAGCGGGAGGTATCAATGAGCAGTTCTTC.

V gene TRBV28 combines with J gene TRBJ1-2, with D unresolved. With 2 bases removed from V and 8 bases from J, the gap between germline ends came to 9 bases. The germline CDR1 and CDR2 sequences are MDHEN and SYDVKM. The CDR3 loop spans 12 amino acids. DNA of the CDR3: TGTGCCAGCAGTTTACGGGAGGAAGGCTACACCTTC. It is translated as CASSLREEGYTF.